Shown below are 27 T cell receptor beta chains from a single sample sequenced in a study of Graves' ophthalmopathy and Graves' hyperthyroidism. The sequenced template was RNA, covering the TCR beta CDR3 region. The first-round RT-PCR employed HTBI primers together with the Qiagen OneStep RT-PCR kit. A multiplex PCR was then performed as the second round. One entry per CDR3 protein results from TCRdb running MiXCR on the multiplex PCR reads. This table holds some 48,000 distinct CDR3 sequences, less than 65% found once. Source material: peripheral blood. These receptors originate from an adult man with Graves' ophthalmopathy.

The rearrangement uses TRBV9 and TRBJ1-2, with TRBD1 identical over 9 bases. The germline V gene encodes CDR1 SGDLS and CDR2 YYNGEE. With V trimmed by 3 bases and J by 5 bases, 11 bases remained unmatched. This CDR3 is 16 amino acids long. CDR3 nucleotide sequence: TGTGCCAGCAGCGAATCAGGGGACAGGGAAAGTTATGGCTACACCTTC. This gives the protein CASSESGDRESYGYTF.

As to this clonotype: No conserved phenylalanine or tryptophan is present at the end of the CDR3, so a read error is the likely explanation. It is unclear where the CDR3 begins or ends on the DNA, so no DNA is shown, and the CDR3 is as TCRdb lists it. The chain links TRBV6-5 to TRBJ2-7; the table's D call, TRBD2, was not checked against the DNA. Germline CDR1 is MNHEY and CDR2 is SVGAGI. The CDR3 contains 9 residues when both ends are counted. This chain's CDR3 is CASSYGLAG.

About this clonotype: The CDR3 end shows no conserved phenylalanine or tryptophan, and so a read error is likely. The limits of the CDR3 on the DNA are not certain, so only TCRdb's listed CDR3 is given. The genes are TRBV2 and TRBJ2-1; the DNA was not used to check the table's D call, TRBD2. Looked up from germline, CDR1 is SNHLY and CDR2 is FYNNEI. The CDR3 is made up of 11 amino acids, end residues included. CDR3 in amino acids: CASSETGGTHT.

This clonotype was recorded at least ten times. This chain links TRBV5-1 with TRBJ2-2; possibly TRBD1 for D (7 bases). V lost 6 bases and J 3 bases, leaving 18 bases between the germline ends. The CDR3 spans 16 residues. CDR1 and CDR2 (germline): SGHRS, YFSETQ. The DNA of the CDR3 is TGCGCCAGCACCCCGAGGAGGGGGCGCGACACCGGGGAGCTGTTTTTT. This codes for CASTPRRGRDTGELFF. The full variable domain, completed using reference TRBV5-1 and TRBJ2-2, is KAGVTQTPRYLIKTRGQQVTLSCSPISGHRSVSWYQQTPGQGLQFLFEYFSETQRNKGNFPGRFSGRQFSNSRSEMNVSTLELGDSALYLCASTPRRGRDTGELFFGEGSRLTVL.

This clonotype came up many times. The genes are TRBV6-1 and TRBJ1-1, with 7 bases identical to TRBD1. Germline CDR1 reads MNHNS; CDR2 reads SASEGT. Unmatched junction bases numbered 5, after V lost 6 bases and J lost 4 bases. The CDR3 spans 13 residues. DNA of the CDR3: TGTGCCAGCAGAACAGGGGCGGGCACTGAAGCTTTCTTT. Protein product: CASRTGAGTEAFF.

In this sample, this clonotype turned up a few times. This chain joins TRBV7-2 and TRBJ1-1; possible D gene TRBD1, 6 bases. Germline V gene data show CDR1 as SGHTA and CDR2 as FQGNSA. The CDR3 contains 14 residues. Trimming stripped 4 bases from V and 8 bases from J, with 17 bases between. CDR3 sequence: CASSSWGGQVEAFF. DNA of the CDR3: TGTGCCAGCAGCTCCTGGGGGGGACAAGTCGAAGCTTTCTTT.

This clonotype was seen ten or more times. The chain uses TRBV6-1 and TRBJ1-1, with a possible D match to TRBD1 (5 bases). There are 13 residues in the CDR3. The germline gives CDR1 MNHNS, CDR2 SASEGT. Deletions cut 3 bases from V and 6 bases from J, with 11 bases between. The CDR3 is CASSDRGKAEAFF. CDR3 in DNA: TGTGCCAGCAGTGACCGGGGGAAGGCTGAAGCTTTCTTT.

The genes are TRBV29-1 and TRBJ2-7, with 9 bases that match TRBD1. The CDR3 is 11 residues long. The germline V gene encodes CDR1 SQVTM and CDR2 ANQGSEA. Trimming at V came to 7 bases and at J to 5 bases, leaving 3 bases not matched to a gene. The CDR3 loop is CSGGQGHEQYF. The CDR3 DNA reads as TGCAGCGGGGGACAGGGCCACGAGCAGTACTTC.

This clonotype was found many times. J is TRBJ2-3 and V is TRBV4-2; D is uncertain. From germline, CDR1 is LGHNA and CDR2 YNFKEQ. Trimming stripped 0 bases from V and 1 base from J, with 8 bases between. The length of the CDR3 is 15 residues. The CDR3 coding sequence is TGTGCCAGCAGCCAAGAGTATTGGGGCACAGATACGCAGTATTTT. As protein: CASSQEYWGTDTQYF.

This clonotype was picked up a small number of times. V and J are TRBV11-1 and TRBJ1-2; 9 positions match TRBD1. The CDR3 is 14 amino acids. Trimming cost V 5 bases and J 1 base; bases outside gene matches: 2. Germline assignment: CDR1 SGHAT and CDR2 FQDESV (reference sequence). The CDR3 loop is CASSVGQGNYGYTF. CDR3 nucleotides: TGTGCCAGCAGCGTGGGACAGGGTAACTATGGCTACACCTTC.

V and J are TRBV20-1 and TRBJ1-1; 9 positions agree with TRBD1. The V and J ends lost 4 bases and 11 bases, in that order; junction bases with no gene match: 11. The length of the CDR3 is 13 residues. Germline V gene lookup returns CDR1 DFQATT and CDR2 SNEGSKA (reference sequence). The CDR3 region has the DNA TGCAGTGCTACTCGAACAGGGGGCCAAGGGGCTTTCTTT. This sequence encodes CSATRTGGQGAFF.

The chain joins TRBV19 to TRBJ2-6; D might be TRBD1 (5 bases). Germline V gives CDR1 LNHDA, CDR2 SQIVND (reference sequence). The CDR3 extends over 16 amino acids. With 2 bases removed from V and 2 bases from J, the gap between germline ends came to 10 bases. CDR3 loop: CASSIQGLTGANVLTF. The CDR3 nucleotides are TGTGCCAGTAGTATACAGGGCTTGACTGGGGCCAACGTCCTGACTTTC.

This clonotype occurred many times. A read error is possible here, since a much larger clone lies one base away. This chain connects TRBV12-3 or TRBV12-4 to TRBJ1-1, with 7 bases matching TRBD1. V shed 5 bases, J shed 3 bases, and the junction held 6 bases outside the gene matches. This CDR3 has 14 residues. The CDR3 reads CASSQQGSDTEAFF. In DNA, the CDR3 is TGTGCCAGCAGTCAACAGGGGAGTGACACTGAAGCTTTCTTT.

This clonotype was picked up a small number of times. It may be a read error: a sequence one base away is much more abundant. The CDR3 spells CASSTRASTQEAQYF. DNA of the CDR3: TGTGCCAGCAGCACCAGGGCGTCAACGCAAGAGGCCCAGTACTTC. The V and J genes are TRBV12-3 or TRBV12-4 and TRBJ2-5, with TRBD1 as a possible D gene (5 bases). The CDR3 runs to 15 residues.

V usage is TRBV2 and J usage is TRBJ1-5, with TRBD1 matching 7 bases. The junction had 10 bases not matched to a gene; V was cut back by 6 bases and J by 11 bases. This CDR3 is built from 13 residues. Germline CDR1 is SNHLY and CDR2 is FYNNEI. The CDR3 spells CASSGTGEGAQHF. The DNA of the CDR3 is TGTGCCAGCAGCGGAACAGGGGAGGGAGCCCAGCATTTT.

Many counts were recorded for this clonotype. The V and J genes are TRBV20-1 and TRBJ1-4; weak D call: TRBD1 (5 bases). CDR1 and CDR2 from the germline V gene are DFQATT and SNEGSKA (reference sequence). The CDR3 consists of 15 residues. The V and J ends lost 0 bases and 7 bases respectively, with 15 bases between them. The DNA for the CDR3 is TGCAGTGCTAGAGATCTGGAGCAGGGAGGTGAAAAACTGTTTTTT. Translation: CSARDLEQGGEKLFF.

The table lists this clonotype with many counts. Just one base apart from a much larger clone, this may be a read error. This chain uses TRBV25-1 with TRBJ1-1; D is unclear. The CDR3 contains 13 residues. CDR1 and CDR2 (germline): MGHDK, SYGVNS. The CDR3 reads CASRPLGNTKAFF. The CDR3 DNA sequence: TGTGCCAGCCGACCCCTGGGGAACACTAAAGCTTTCTTT.

The rearrangement uses TRBV5-5 and TRBJ2-3; the match to TRBD1 covers 10 bases. The junction had 9 bases not matched to a gene; V was cut back by 4 bases and J by 4 bases. Germline values: CDR1 SGHKS, CDR2 YYEKEE (reference sequence). The CDR3 is 16 residues long. CDR3 sequence (DNA): TGTGCCAGCAGCGCCGCTGCCGGGACAGGGGCAGATACGCAGTATTTT. Residues: CASSAAAGTGADTQYF.

CDR3 sequence: CSSTGQGARGEAFF. The DNA for the CDR3 is TGCAGCTCAACGGGACAGGGGGCTCGAGGGGAAGCTTTCTTT. J is TRBJ1-1 and V is TRBV29-1; TRBD1 aligns across 12 bases. The germline CDR1 and CDR2 sequences are SQVTM and ANQGSEA. Unmatched junction bases numbered 12, after V lost 8 bases and J lost 8 bases. The CDR3 runs to 14 residues.

Many counts were recorded for this clonotype. This chain uses TRBV5-1 with TRBJ1-4; no clear D gene. Germline assignment: CDR1 SGHRS and CDR2 YFSETQ. Deletions cut 2 bases from V and 5 bases from J, with 10 bases between. The CDR3 has 14 amino acids. As DNA, the CDR3 is TGCGCCAGCAGCTTAGGTTTAAGGAATGAAAAACTGTTTTTT. Residues: CASSLGLRNEKLFF.

This clonotype was recorded at least ten times. V and J are TRBV5-8 and TRBJ1-1, with D perhaps TRBD1 (5 bases). Trimming took off 0 bases at V and 6 bases at J, with 9 bases between the two ends. CDR3 length equals 13 residues. Germline CDR1 is SGHTS and CDR2 is YDEGEE. Written as DNA, the CDR3 is TGTGCCAGCAGCTTGGGGGGCAGGGCTGAAGCTTTCTTT. It encodes CASSLGGRAEAFF. The complete variable domain, with remaining parts taken from reference TRBV5-8 and TRBJ1-1, reads EAGVTQSPTHLIKTRGQQATLRCSPISGHTSVYWYQQALGLGLQFLLWYDEGEERNRGNFPPRFSGRQFPNYSSELNVNALELEDSALYLCASSLGGRAEAFFGQGTRLTVV.

The chain is built from TRBV18 and TRBJ2-3; TRBD1 matches at 9 bases. The CDR3 runs 16 residues. V shed 6 bases, J shed 0 bases, and the junction held 7 bases outside the gene matches. CDR1 KGHSH and CDR2 LQKENI come from the germline V gene. CDR3 loop: CASSLLGQGSTDTQYF. The DNA of the CDR3 is TGTGCCAGCTCTCTTCTGGGACAGGGTAGCACAGATACGCAGTATTTT.

V and J are TRBV7-2 and TRBJ2-1; 13 nucleotides agree with TRBD2. Looked up from germline, CDR1 is SGHTA and CDR2 is FQGNSA. V trimming: 4 bases; J trimming: 3 bases; junction bases outside the gene matches: 9. The CDR3 totals 18 residues. The chain's CDR3 is CASSSLGTSGIFYNEQFF. CDR3 bases: TGTGCCAGCAGCTCCTTGGGGACTAGCGGGATCTTCTACAATGAGCAGTTCTTC.

In DNA, the CDR3 is TGTGCCAGCAGCTTATGGGGGGATAATGAGCAGTTCTTC. It codes for CASSLWGDNEQFF. The J gene is TRBJ2-1, the V gene TRBV7-8, with D possibly TRBD2 on 6 matching bases. Trimming took off 2 bases at V and 7 bases at J, with 9 bases between the two ends. CDR3 size: 13 residues. Germline values: CDR1 SGHVS, CDR2 FQNEAQ.

This clonotype was picked up many times. The gene calls are TRBV6-5 and TRBJ2-1; D gene unclear. The germline V gene encodes CDR1 MNHEY and CDR2 SVGAGI. The CDR3 spans 14 residues. Trimming shortened V by 6 bases and J by 7 bases, and 16 bases separated the two germline ends. The CDR3 region has the DNA TGTGCCAGCAGCCAAGACCGTCTAGGGAATGAGCAGTTCTTC. This encodes CASSQDRLGNEQFF.

This clonotype was recorded at least ten times. The rearrangement uses TRBV19 and TRBJ2-3; TRBD1 matches at 10 bases. The junction had 6 bases not matched to a gene; V was cut back by 5 bases and J by 4 bases. This CDR3 has 15 residues. Germline loops: CDR1 LNHDA, CDR2 SQIVND (reference sequence). In DNA, the CDR3 is TGTGCCAGTAGTGCGCCGGGACAGGGGCCAGATACGCAGTATTTT. Translation gives CASSAPGQGPDTQYF.

By proportion, this clonotype is medium-sized. The chain is built from TRBV2 and TRBJ2-3; the D call may be TRBD1 or TRBD2 (5 bases each). Germline CDR1 is SNHLY and CDR2 is FYNNEI. The CDR3 covers 13 residues. Trimming removed 7 bases from V and 6 bases from J, with 14 bases in between. CDR3 sequence: CASKLGQGDTQYF. In DNA form, the CDR3 reads TGTGCCAGCAAACTAGGCCAGGGTGATACGCAGTATTTT.